These T cell receptor beta chains were read from a single sample in a study of T cell clusters in autoimmune cytopenias. Following a re-call of the multiplex PCR reads, TCRdb has one entry per CDR3 protein and lacks DNA. Its listing shows 890 or so distinct CDR3 sequences. Sequenced: peripheral blood. All receptors derive from a human donor with an autoimmune cytopenia or autoimmune hepatitis (not recorded which). CDR3s include the opening cysteine and the closing phenylalanine or tryptophan. Fields, in order: V gene, J gene, clone size, CDR3 protein. Expanded clones get a size class; other rows say once, few or many, or leave the size out.

v_gene: TRBV4-1; j_gene: TRBJ2-5; abundance: .; CDR3aa: CASSQMALGETQYF
v_gene: TRBV6-5; j_gene: TRBJ2-5; abundance: large; CDR3aa: CASSSPSSGRPQTQYF
v_gene: TRBV7-2; j_gene: TRBJ2-7; abundance: .; CDR3aa: CASSPGGGASYEQYF
v_gene: TRBV11-2; j_gene: TRBJ2-1; abundance: large; CDR3aa: CASSPRDYNEQFF
v_gene: TRBV4-1; j_gene: TRBJ1-4; abundance: .; CDR3aa: CASSPLLGKLFF
v_gene: TRBV2; j_gene: TRBJ2-7; abundance: .; CDR3aa: CASRVTGGSYEQYF
v_gene: TRBV12-3/TRBV12-4; j_gene: TRBJ2-5; abundance: medium-sized; CDR3aa: CASSRKLAGGPLETQYF
v_gene: TRBV30; j_gene: TRBJ1-1; abundance: large; CDR3aa: CAWIRGRDTEAFF
v_gene: TRBV30; j_gene: TRBJ2-7; abundance: large; CDR3aa: CAWSVFGEGEQYF
v_gene: TRBV5-4; j_gene: TRBJ2-7; abundance: medium-sized; CDR3aa: CASSQGTSGSVYEQYF
v_gene: TRBV6-6; j_gene: TRBJ1-2; abundance: .; CDR3aa: CASSPGTGSNGYTF
v_gene: TRBV7-9; j_gene: TRBJ2-5; abundance: medium-sized; CDR3aa: CASSTSGQGNGETQYF
v_gene: TRBV20-1; j_gene: TRBJ2-1; abundance: medium-sized; CDR3aa: CSAPLGQRDHNEQFF
v_gene: TRBV27; j_gene: TRBJ1-1; abundance: large; CDR3aa: CASTGTDNTEAFF
v_gene: TRBV29-1; j_gene: TRBJ2-5; abundance: hyperexpanded; CDR3aa: CSVALGVGETQYF
v_gene: TRBV19; j_gene: TRBJ2-3; abundance: large; CDR3aa: CASSLGQTDTQYF
v_gene: TRBV28; j_gene: TRBJ1-1; abundance: .; CDR3aa: CASQPDVSTEAFF
v_gene: TRBV12-3/TRBV12-4; j_gene: TRBJ2-7; abundance: medium-sized; CDR3aa: CASSGGSGFSSYEQYF
v_gene: TRBV7-9; j_gene: TRBJ1-1; abundance: medium-sized; CDR3aa: CASSSGAGAFF
v_gene: TRBV12-5; j_gene: TRBJ2-7; abundance: .; CDR3aa: CASGFGGSEQYF
v_gene: TRBV29-1; j_gene: TRBJ2-1; abundance: .; CDR3aa: CSVRKSSGSGGEQFF
v_gene: TRBV30; j_gene: TRBJ1-1; abundance: medium-sized; CDR3aa: CALRGRAGYADTEAFF
v_gene: TRBV6-1; j_gene: TRBJ2-2; abundance: large; CDR3aa: CASSAAQQNTGELFF
v_gene: TRBV28; j_gene: TRBJ2-7; abundance: medium-sized; CDR3aa: CASSLMQSYEQYF
v_gene: TRBV5-4; j_gene: TRBJ1-2; abundance: .; CDR3aa: CASSLPDYYGYTF
v_gene: TRBV11-2; j_gene: TRBJ1-2; abundance: medium-sized; CDR3aa: CASSHFRTGKYGYTF
v_gene: TRBV7-6; j_gene: TRBJ2-1; abundance: medium-sized; CDR3aa: CASSPTLATSYNEQFF